Listed here are 22 T cell receptor beta chains from one sample, sequenced in a study of cytomegalovirus exposure and HLA in healthy donors. The study ran its PCR with 60 Vbeta and 13 Jbeta primers. The assay was immunoSEQ multiplex PCR, and TCRdb's table has in-frame clones only and misses some. The table shows about 140,000 clones, with approximately 79% occurring only once. Input material: PBMCs. The receptors here all came from a female donor in good health and CMV-seronegative.

The J gene is TRBJ1-5, the V gene TRBV7-2; D is undetermined. There are 13 residues in the CDR3. Germline CDR1 and CDR2: SGHTA and FQGNSA. The ends were cut back, 5 bases at V and 4 bases at J, with 9 bases in the middle. In DNA, the CDR3 is TGTGCCAGCAGCCCGGAGGGAAATCAGCCCCAGCATTTT. Translation gives CASSPEGNQPQHF. Looking up the rest from reference TRBV7-2 and TRBJ1-5 gives the full variable domain: GAGVSQSPSNKVTEKGKDVELRCDPISGHTALYWYRQSLGQGLEFLIYFQGNSAPDKSGLPSDRFSAERTGGSVSTLTIQRTQQEDSAVYLCASSPEGNQPQHFGDGTRLSIL.

The chain employs TRBV9 and TRBJ2-2; D is possibly TRBD1 (6 bases). In germline, CDR1 is SGDLS, CDR2 YYNGEE. V lost 0 bases, J lost 2 bases, and 8 bases lay in between. This CDR3 has 15 amino acids. The CDR3 region is CASSVEGGNTGELFF. The CDR3 nucleotides are TGTGCCAGCAGCGTAGAAGGGGGTAACACCGGGGAGCTGTTTTTT.

This clone appeared a few times. The chain employs TRBV13 and TRBJ2-5; 7 bases map to TRBD1. Unmatched junction bases numbered 10, after V lost 4 bases and J lost 5 bases. The CDR3 sequence is 15 residues long. CDR1 is PRHDT, CDR2 FYEKMQ, per germline (reference sequence). The CDR3 reads CASSSETGRHETQYF. CDR3 coding DNA: TGTGCCAGCAGCTCTGAGACAGGGCGTCACGAGACCCAGTACTTC.

The rearrangement joins TRBV4-1 to TRBJ2-2; 10 bases match TRBD2. CDR1 is MGHRA, CDR2 YSYEKL, per germline. The CDR3 is 17 amino acids. V shed 1 base and J 3 bases; nucleotides not matched to a gene: 5. The CDR3 loop reads CASSQVSSGRYTGELFF. The CDR3 bases are TGCGCCAGCAGCCAAGTTTCTAGCGGGAGATACACCGGGGAGCTGTTTTTT.

The table lists this clone with a count of one. The V gene is TRBV7-2, the J gene TRBJ1-5, with D perhaps TRBD1 (6 bases). The CDR3 loop spans 13 amino acids. The V gene's germline CDR1 is SGHTA and CDR2 FQGNSA. V lost 5 bases to trimming and J lost 6 bases, with 11 bases between them. The CDR3 region is CASSPQGVQPQHF. The CDR3 DNA is TGTGCCAGCAGCCCACAGGGTGTTCAGCCCCAGCATTTT.

This clone was detected only once. The chain combines TRBV6-5 with TRBJ2-5; no definite D call. The CDR3 has 14 residues. Looked up from germline, CDR1 is MNHEY and CDR2 is SVGAGI. V was shortened by 3 bases and J by 0 bases, with 8 bases between the two germline ends. This CDR3 reads CASSYSSYQETQYF. For the CDR3, the DNA is TGTGCCAGCAGTTATTCCTCGTACCAAGAGACCCAGTACTTC.

CDR3 in DNA: TGTGCCAGCAGGGGGACAGGCTCGAGGGAAAAACTGTTTTTT. The encoded protein is CASRGTGSREKLFF. The chain employs TRBV2 and TRBJ1-4; 8 bases are shared with TRBD1. The CDR3 consists of 14 residues. Germline CDR1 and CDR2: SNHLY and FYNNEI. The J segment lost 8 bases and the V segment lost 6 bases, leaving 8 bases of the junction unmatched.

J is TRBJ2-7 and V is TRBV27, with 7 bases matching TRBD1. Germline V gene data show CDR1 as MNHEY and CDR2 as SMNVEV (reference sequence). The CDR3 consists of 16 residues. V shed 5 bases, J shed 2 bases, and the junction held 12 bases outside the gene matches. CDR3 DNA: TGTGCCAGCAGTACCCGGGCGCAGGGGGTTCCCTACGAGCAGTACTTC. It yields the protein CASSTRAQGVPYEQYF.

This chain joins TRBV6-6 and TRBJ1-1; 7 nucleotides line up with TRBD1. There are 12 residues in the CDR3. The V gene's germline CDR1 is MNHNY and CDR2 SVGAGI (reference sequence). V dropped 7 bases and J dropped 5; count of bases not matched to a gene: 4. The DNA for the CDR3 is TGTGCCAGCACCATACAGGGGACTGAAGCTTTCTTT. Its protein is CASTIQGTEAFF.

The V gene is TRBV2, the J gene TRBJ1-5; 8 bases match TRBD1. The ends lost 8 bases at V and 2 bases at J; junction bases unmatched: 8. The length of the CDR3 is 15 residues. Germline lookup yields CDR1 SNHLY and CDR2 FYNNEI. In nucleotides, the CDR3 is TGTGCCAGCGGGGGAGGACAGGGTCGCAATCAGCCCCAGCATTTT. Amino acid sequence: CASGGGQGRNQPQHF.

This CDR3 reads CASSLAGAVYEQYF. CDR3 bases: TGTGCCAGCAGCTTAGCGGGAGCGGTCTACGAGCAGTACTTC. The V and J genes are TRBV7-2 and TRBJ2-7, with D possibly TRBD2 on 5 matching bases. Germline-derived CDR1 and CDR2 are SGHTA and FQGNSA. V was trimmed by 0 bases and J by 3 bases, leaving 9 bases between them. The CDR3 runs to 14 residues.

This clone was seen just once. V usage is TRBV28 and J usage is TRBJ2-5; TRBD1 agrees at 7 bases. Germline CDR1 and CDR2: MDHEN and SYDVKM. The CDR3 has 14 amino acids. Germline trimming cut 7 bases from V and 5 bases from J; bases unmatched to any gene: 10. The CDR3 protein is CASTTDRFGETQYF. CDR3 coding DNA: TGTGCCAGCACCACGGACAGGTTTGGCGAGACCCAGTACTTC. The variable domain in full, with the rest retrieved from reference TRBV28 and TRBJ2-5, is DVKVTQSSRYLVKRTGEKVFLECVQDMDHENMFWYRQDPGLGLRLIYFSYDVKMKEKGDIPEGYSVSREKKERFSLILESASTNQTSMYLCASTTDRFGETQYFGPGTRLLVL.

This chain links TRBV4-2 with TRBJ2-2; 7 bases are a match to TRBD1. Germline trimming cut 0 bases from V and 0 bases from J; bases unmatched to any gene: 4. The CDR3 runs to 17 residues. The germline gives CDR1 LGHNA, CDR2 YNFKEQ. This CDR3 reads CASSQDRGLPNTGELFF. The DNA for the CDR3 is TGTGCCAGCAGCCAAGATAGGGGGCTCCCGAACACCGGGGAGCTGTTTTTT.

V gene TRBV28 combines with J gene TRBJ1-1, with a tentative D call TRBD1 (6 bases). Per germline, CDR1 MDHEN and CDR2 SYDVKM. The CDR3 is 15 amino acids. With 5 bases removed from V and 0 bases from J, the gap between germline ends came to 13 bases. The CDR3 region is CASSIRDTLNTEAFF. In DNA form, the CDR3 reads TGTGCCAGCAGTATCCGGGACACCTTGAACACTGAAGCTTTCTTT.

V and J are TRBV27 and TRBJ2-1; D may be TRBD2 (5 bases). The CDR3 has 15 amino acids. Trimming pared 5 bases from V and 0 bases from J, leaving 11 bases between. CDR1 is MNHEY and CDR2 is SMNVEV in the germline V gene (reference sequence). CDR3 DNA sequence: TGTGCCAGCAGTAGTAGCGAGAGCTCCTACAATGAGCAGTTCTTC. This encodes CASSSSESSYNEQFF.

The CDR3 protein is CASSPGDIEAFF. The CDR3 DNA reads TGTGCCAGCAGCCCAGGGGATATAGAAGCTTTCTTT. This sequence joins TRBV7-9 and TRBJ1-1; tentative D call: TRBD1 (6 bases). V was cut by 5 bases and J by 8 bases, with 12 bases left in between. CDR1 and CDR2 from the germline V gene are SEHNR and FQNEAQ (reference sequence). The CDR3 length is 12 residues. The variable domain in full, completed from reference TRBV7-9 and TRBJ1-1, reads DTGVSQNPRHKITKRGQNVTFRCDPISEHNRLYWYRQTLGQGPEFLTYFQNEAQLEKSRLLSDRFSAERPKGSFSTLEIQRTEQGDSAMYLCASSPGDIEAFFGQGTRLTVV.

V is TRBV29-1 and J is TRBJ1-1; 8 bases match TRBD1. Germline CDR1 reads SQVTM; CDR2 reads ANQGSEA. Germline trimming cut 7 bases from V and 4 bases from J; bases unmatched to any gene: 5. The CDR3 contains 12 residues. The CDR3 nucleotides are TGCAGCGCGGACAGGGTGGGCACTGAAGCTTTCTTT. The encoded protein is CSADRVGTEAFF.

V gene TRBV2 combines with J gene TRBJ1-3, with 7 bases matching TRBD1. The germline V gene encodes CDR1 SNHLY and CDR2 FYNNEI. The CDR3 is made up of 21 amino acids. V shed 0 bases and J 0 bases; nucleotides not matched to a gene: 17. CDR3 sequence (DNA): TGTGCCAGCAGTGAAGCCGGACGGAACAGGGGAACTATCAACTCTGGAAACACCATATATTTT. Its translation: CASSEAGRNRGTINSGNTIYF.

This chain connects TRBV4-2 to TRBJ2-1, with D perhaps TRBD1 (6 bases). Germline CDR1 reads LGHNA; CDR2 reads YNFKEQ. The CDR3 length is 16 residues. The V end lost 1 base, the J end lost 5 bases, and 15 bases lay between the germline ends. The CDR3 sequence is CASSQALSWTDNEQFF. Here the CDR3 DNA reads TGTGCCAGCAGCCAAGCCCTTTCGTGGACAGACAATGAGCAGTTCTTC.

Here the CDR3 DNA reads TGTGCCAGCAGCTTAGGGGAGTATGAGCAGTTCTTC. This gives the protein CASSLGEYEQFF. The rearrangement uses TRBV7-9 and TRBJ2-1, with D maybe TRBD2 (5 bases). Germline CDR1 and CDR2: SEHNR and FQNEAQ (reference sequence). The CDR3 sequence is 12 residues long. V was trimmed by 1 base and J by 8 bases, leaving 6 bases between them.

V usage is TRBV6-1 and J usage is TRBJ1-4; 7 bases fit TRBD1. V lost 7 bases, J lost 1 base, and 3 bases stayed unmatched. Germline assignment: CDR1 MNHNS and CDR2 SASEGT. This CDR3 has 14 amino acids. Here the CDR3 DNA reads TGTGCCAGCAAGACAGGGAAAACTAATGAAAAACTGTTTTTT. Translation gives CASKTGKTNEKLFF.

This clone was counted once. This rearrangement joins TRBV7-8 to TRBJ2-2; D not certain. The CDR3 runs 14 residues. V was shortened by 4 bases and J by 1 base, with 7 bases between the two germline ends. CDR1 and CDR2 (germline): SGHVS, FQNEAQ. The CDR3, as DNA: TGTGCCAGCAGCTCCCCTCTGAACACCGGGGAGCTGTTTTTT. It yields the protein CASSSPLNTGELFF.